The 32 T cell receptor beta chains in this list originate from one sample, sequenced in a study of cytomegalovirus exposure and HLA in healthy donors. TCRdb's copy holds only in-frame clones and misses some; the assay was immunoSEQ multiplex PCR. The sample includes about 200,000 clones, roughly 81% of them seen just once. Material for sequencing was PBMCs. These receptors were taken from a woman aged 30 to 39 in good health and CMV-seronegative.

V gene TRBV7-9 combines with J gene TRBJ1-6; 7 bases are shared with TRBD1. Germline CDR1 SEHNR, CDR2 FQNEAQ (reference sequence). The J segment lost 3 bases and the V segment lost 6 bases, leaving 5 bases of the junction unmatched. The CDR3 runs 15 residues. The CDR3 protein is CASRSQGGYNSPLHF. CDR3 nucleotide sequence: TGTGCCAGCAGATCCCAGGGGGGCTATAATTCACCCCTCCACTTT.

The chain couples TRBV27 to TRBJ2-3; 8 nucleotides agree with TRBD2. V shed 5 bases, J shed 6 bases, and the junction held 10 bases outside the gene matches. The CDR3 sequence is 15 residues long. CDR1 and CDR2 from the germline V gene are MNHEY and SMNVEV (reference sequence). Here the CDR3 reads CASSPKSGGGDTQYF. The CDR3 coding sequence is TGTGCCAGCAGTCCTAAAAGCGGGGGTGGCGATACGCAGTATTTT.

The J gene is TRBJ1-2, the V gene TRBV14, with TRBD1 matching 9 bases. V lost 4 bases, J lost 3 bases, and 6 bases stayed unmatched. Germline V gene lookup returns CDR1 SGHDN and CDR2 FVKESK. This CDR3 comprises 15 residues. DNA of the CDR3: TGTGCCAGCAGCCGGGACAGGGTCTGGGACTATGGCTACACCTTC. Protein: CASSRDRVWDYGYTF.

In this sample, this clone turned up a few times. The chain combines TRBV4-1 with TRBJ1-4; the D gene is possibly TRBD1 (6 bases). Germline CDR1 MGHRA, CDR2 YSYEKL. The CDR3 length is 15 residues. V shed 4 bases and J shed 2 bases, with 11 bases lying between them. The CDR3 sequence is CASSLGRGTNEKLFF. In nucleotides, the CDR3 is TGCGCCAGCAGCCTTGGAAGGGGGACTAATGAAAAACTGTTTTTT.

The CDR3 bases are TGTGCCAGCAGCTCCCTACAGGGGTTTAAGACAGATACGCAGTATTTT. Translating gives CASSSLQGFKTDTQYF. The V call is TRBV5-6, the J call TRBJ2-3; 7 bases are a match to TRBD1. The CDR3 extends over 16 amino acids. The V gene's germline CDR1 is SGHDT and CDR2 YYEEEE. The V and J ends lost 3 bases and 3 bases, in that order; junction bases with no gene match: 10.

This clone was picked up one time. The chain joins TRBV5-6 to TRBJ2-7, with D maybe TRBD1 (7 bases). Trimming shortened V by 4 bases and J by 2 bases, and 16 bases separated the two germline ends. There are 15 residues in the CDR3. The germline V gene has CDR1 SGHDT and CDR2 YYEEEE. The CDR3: CASSPGGRGAYEQYF. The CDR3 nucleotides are TGTGCCAGCAGCCCCGGGGGCAGGGGGGCCTACGAGCAGTACTTC.

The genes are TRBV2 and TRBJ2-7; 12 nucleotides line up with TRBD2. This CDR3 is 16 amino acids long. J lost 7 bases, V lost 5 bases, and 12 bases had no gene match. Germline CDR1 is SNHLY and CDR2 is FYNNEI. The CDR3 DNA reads TGTGCCAGCAGTTTTGATCTAGCGGGAGGGCCGGGAGAGCAGTACTTC. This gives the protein CASSFDLAGGPGEQYF.

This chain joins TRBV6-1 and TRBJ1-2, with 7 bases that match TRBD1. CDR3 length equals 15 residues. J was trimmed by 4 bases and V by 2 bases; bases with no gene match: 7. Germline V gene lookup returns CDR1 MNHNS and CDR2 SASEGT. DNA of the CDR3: TGTGCCAGCAGTGAAACTATGGGACAGATCTATGGCTACACCTTC. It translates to CASSETMGQIYGYTF.

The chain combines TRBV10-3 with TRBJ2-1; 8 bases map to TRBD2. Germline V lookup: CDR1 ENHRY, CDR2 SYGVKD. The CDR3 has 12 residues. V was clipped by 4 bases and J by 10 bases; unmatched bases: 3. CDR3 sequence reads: CAISAAGVEQFF. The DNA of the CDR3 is TGTGCCATCAGTGCAGCGGGAGTGGAGCAGTTCTTC.

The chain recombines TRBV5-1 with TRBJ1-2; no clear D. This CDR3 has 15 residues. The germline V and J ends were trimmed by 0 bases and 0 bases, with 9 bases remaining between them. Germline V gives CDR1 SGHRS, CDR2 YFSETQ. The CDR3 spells CASSLGSRANYGYTF. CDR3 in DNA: TGCGCCAGCAGCTTGGGGTCGAGAGCTAACTATGGCTACACCTTC.

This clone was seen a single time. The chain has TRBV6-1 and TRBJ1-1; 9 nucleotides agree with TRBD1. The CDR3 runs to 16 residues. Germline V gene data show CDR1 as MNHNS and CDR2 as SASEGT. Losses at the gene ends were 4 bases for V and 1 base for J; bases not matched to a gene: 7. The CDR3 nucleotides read TGTGCCAGCAGTGGGCATCCGGGACAGGGGAACACTGAAGCTTTCTTT. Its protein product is CASSGHPGQGNTEAFF.

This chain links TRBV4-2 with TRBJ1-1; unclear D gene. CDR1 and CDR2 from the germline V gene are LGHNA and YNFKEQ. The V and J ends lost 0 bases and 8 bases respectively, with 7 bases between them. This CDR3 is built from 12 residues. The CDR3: CASSQDLGEAFF. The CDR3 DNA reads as TGTGCCAGCAGCCAAGATCTAGGAGAAGCTTTCTTT.

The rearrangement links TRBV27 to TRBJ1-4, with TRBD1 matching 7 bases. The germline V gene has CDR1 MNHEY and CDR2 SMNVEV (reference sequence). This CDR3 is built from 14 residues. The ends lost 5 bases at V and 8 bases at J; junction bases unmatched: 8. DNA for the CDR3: TGTGCCAGCAGTCCTGAGGGGGCCATAGAAAAACTGTTTTTT. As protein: CASSPEGAIEKLFF.

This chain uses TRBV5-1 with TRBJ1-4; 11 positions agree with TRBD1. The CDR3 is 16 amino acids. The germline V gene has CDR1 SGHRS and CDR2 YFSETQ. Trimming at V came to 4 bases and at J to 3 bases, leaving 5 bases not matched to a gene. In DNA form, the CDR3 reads TGCGCCAGCAGCCGGGGACAGGGGGGAGCTAATGAAAAACTGTTTTTT. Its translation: CASSRGQGGANEKLFF. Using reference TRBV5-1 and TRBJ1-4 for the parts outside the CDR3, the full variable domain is KAGVTQTPRYLIKTRGQQVTLSCSPISGHRSVSWYQQTPGQGLQFLFEYFSETQRNKGNFPGRFSGRQFSNSRSEMNVSTLELGDSALYLCASSRGQGGANEKLFFGSGTQLSVL.

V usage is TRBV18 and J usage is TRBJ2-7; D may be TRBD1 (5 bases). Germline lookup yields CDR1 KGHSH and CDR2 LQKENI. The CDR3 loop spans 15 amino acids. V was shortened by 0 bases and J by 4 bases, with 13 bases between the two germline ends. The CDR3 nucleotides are TGTGCCAGCTCACCACCGCCGACAGACTTATACGAGCAGTACTTC. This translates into CASSPPPTDLYEQYF.

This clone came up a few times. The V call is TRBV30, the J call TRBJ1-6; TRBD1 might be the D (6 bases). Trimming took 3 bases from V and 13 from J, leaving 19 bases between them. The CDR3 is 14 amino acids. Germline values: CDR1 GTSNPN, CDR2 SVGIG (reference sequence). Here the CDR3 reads CAWSNQGWGAPLHF. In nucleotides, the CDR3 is TGTGCCTGGAGCAATCAGGGGTGGGGCGCTCCCCTCCACTTT.

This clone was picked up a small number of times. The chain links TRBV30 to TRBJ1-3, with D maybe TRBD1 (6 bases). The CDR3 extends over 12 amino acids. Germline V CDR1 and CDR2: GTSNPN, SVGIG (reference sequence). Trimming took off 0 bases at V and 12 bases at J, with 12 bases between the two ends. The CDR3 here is CAWSVARQVIYF. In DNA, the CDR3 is TGTGCCTGGAGTGTAGCGAGACAGGTCATATATTTT.

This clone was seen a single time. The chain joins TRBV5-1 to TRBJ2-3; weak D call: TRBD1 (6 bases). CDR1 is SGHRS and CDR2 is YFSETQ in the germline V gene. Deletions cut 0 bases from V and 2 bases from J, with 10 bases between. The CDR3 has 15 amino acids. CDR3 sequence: CASSLVAGDTDTQYF. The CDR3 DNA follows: TGCGCCAGCAGCTTGGTGGCAGGGGACACAGATACGCAGTATTTT.

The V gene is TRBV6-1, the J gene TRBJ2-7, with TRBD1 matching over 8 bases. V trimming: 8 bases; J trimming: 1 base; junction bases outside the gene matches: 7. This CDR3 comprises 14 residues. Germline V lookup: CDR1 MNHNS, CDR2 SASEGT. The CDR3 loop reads CASFDRGGSYEQYF. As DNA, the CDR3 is TGTGCCAGCTTCGACAGGGGCGGATCCTACGAGCAGTACTTC.

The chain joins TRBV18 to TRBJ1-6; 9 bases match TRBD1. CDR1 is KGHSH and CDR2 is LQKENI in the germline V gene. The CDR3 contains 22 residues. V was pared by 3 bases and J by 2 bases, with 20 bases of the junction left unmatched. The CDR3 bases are TGTGCCAGCTCACCCGGGACAGGGCCCTATCTAAGTAATCCTACCTATAATTCACCCCTCCACTTT. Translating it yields CASSPGTGPYLSNPTYNSPLHF.

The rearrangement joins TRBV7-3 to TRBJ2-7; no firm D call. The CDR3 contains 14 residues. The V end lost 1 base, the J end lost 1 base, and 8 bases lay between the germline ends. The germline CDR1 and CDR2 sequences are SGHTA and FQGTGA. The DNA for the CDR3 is TGTGCCAGCAGCTTAAGTCATTTGTCCTACGAGCAGTACTTC. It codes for CASSLSHLSYEQYF.

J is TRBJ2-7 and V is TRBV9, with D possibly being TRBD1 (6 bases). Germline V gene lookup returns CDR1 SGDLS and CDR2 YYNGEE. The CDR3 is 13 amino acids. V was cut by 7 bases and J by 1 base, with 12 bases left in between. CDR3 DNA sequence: TGTGCCAGCGGCAGGGGACCGTCCTACGAGCAGTACTTC. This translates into CASGRGPSYEQYF.

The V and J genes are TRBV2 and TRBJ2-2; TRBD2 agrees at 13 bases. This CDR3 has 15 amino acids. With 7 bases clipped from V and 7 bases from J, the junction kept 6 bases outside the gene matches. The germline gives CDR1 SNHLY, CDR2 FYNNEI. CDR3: CASKLAGGNNGELFF. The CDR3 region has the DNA TGTGCCAGCAAACTAGCGGGAGGGAATAACGGGGAGCTGTTTTTT.

CDR3 sequence (DNA): TGTGCCAGCAGCAGAACAGGGGAAACAATCACTACTTATGGCTACACCTTC. It is translated as CASSRTGETITTYGYTF. V is TRBV5-6 and J is TRBJ1-2, with 7 bases identical to TRBD1. The CDR3 consists of 17 residues. The junction had 17 bases not matched to a gene; V was cut back by 4 bases and J by 5 bases. The germline CDR1 and CDR2 sequences are SGHDT and YYEEEE.

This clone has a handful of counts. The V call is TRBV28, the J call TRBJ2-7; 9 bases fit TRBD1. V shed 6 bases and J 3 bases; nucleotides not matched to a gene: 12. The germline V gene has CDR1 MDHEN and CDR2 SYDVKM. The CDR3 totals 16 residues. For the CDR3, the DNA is TGTGCCAGCAGCCCGCTGACGGGACAGGGCGGCTACGAGCAGTACTTC. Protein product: CASSPLTGQGGYEQYF. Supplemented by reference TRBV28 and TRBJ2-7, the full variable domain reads DVKVTQSSRYLVKRTGEKVFLECVQDMDHENMFWYRQDPGLGLRLIYFSYDVKMKEKGDIPEGYSVSREKKERFSLILESASTNQTSMYLCASSPLTGQGGYEQYFGPGTRLTVT.

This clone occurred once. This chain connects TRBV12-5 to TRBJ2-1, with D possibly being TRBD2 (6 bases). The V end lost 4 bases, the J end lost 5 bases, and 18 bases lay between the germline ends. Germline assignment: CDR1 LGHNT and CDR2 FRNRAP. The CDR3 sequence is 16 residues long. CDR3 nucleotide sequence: TGTGCTAGTGGTTCATTTGATCGGGGGTTCAACAATGAGCAGTTCTTC. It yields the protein CASGSFDRGFNNEQFF.

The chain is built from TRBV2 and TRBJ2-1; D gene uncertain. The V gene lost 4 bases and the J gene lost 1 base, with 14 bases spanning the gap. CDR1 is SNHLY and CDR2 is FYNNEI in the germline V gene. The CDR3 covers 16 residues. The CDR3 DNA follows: TGTGCCAGCAGTGTGGTTGCGATCGTTTCCTACAATGAGCAGTTCTTC. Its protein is CASSVVAIVSYNEQFF.

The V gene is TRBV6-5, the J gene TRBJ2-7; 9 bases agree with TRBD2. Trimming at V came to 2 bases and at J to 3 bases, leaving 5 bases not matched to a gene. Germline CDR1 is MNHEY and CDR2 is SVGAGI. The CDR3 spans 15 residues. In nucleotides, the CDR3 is TGTGCCAGCAGTTACGGAATAGCGGGAGTCTACGAGCAGTACTTC. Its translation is CASSYGIAGVYEQYF.

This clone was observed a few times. CDR3 sequence reads: CASSQLYGTGDGYTF. The CDR3 bases are TGTGCCAGCAGCCAACTTTATGGGACAGGGGATGGCTACACCTTC. The chain uses TRBV14 and TRBJ1-2, with 10 bases aligning to TRBD1. The CDR3 runs 15 residues. Germline CDR1 is SGHDN and CDR2 is FVKESK. J lost 6 bases, V lost 2 bases, and 6 bases had no gene match. Variable domain in full (rest from reference TRBV14 and TRBJ1-2): EAGVTQFPSHSVIEKGQTVTLRCDPISGHDNLYWYRRVMGKEIKFLLHFVKESKQDESGMPNNRFLAERTGGTYSTLKVQPAELEDSGVYFCASSQLYGTGDGYTFGSGTRLTVV.

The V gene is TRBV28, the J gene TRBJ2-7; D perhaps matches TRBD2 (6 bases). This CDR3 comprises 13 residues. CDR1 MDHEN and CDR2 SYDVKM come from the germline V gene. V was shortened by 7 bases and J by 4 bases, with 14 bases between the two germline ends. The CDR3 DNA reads TGTGCCAGCACACGGGGGATTCTGTACGAGCAGTACTTC. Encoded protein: CASTRGILYEQYF.

Here the CDR3 reads CASSERQGVRGYTF. The DNA for the CDR3 is TGTGCCAGCAGTGAAAGACAGGGTGTGAGGGGCTACACCTTC. V usage is TRBV6-1 and J usage is TRBJ1-2; 7 bases line up with TRBD1. The CDR3 has 14 residues. Germline V gene sequence: CDR1 MNHNS, CDR2 SASEGT. J gave up 8 bases and V 2 bases, and 8 bases lay outside the gene matches.

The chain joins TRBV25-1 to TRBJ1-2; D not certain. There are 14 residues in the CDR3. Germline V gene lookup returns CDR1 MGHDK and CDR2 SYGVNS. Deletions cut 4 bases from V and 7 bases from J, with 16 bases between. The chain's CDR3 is CASSGASGVGGYTF. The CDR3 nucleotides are TGTGCCAGCAGTGGGGCATCCGGGGTAGGTGGCTACACCTTC.